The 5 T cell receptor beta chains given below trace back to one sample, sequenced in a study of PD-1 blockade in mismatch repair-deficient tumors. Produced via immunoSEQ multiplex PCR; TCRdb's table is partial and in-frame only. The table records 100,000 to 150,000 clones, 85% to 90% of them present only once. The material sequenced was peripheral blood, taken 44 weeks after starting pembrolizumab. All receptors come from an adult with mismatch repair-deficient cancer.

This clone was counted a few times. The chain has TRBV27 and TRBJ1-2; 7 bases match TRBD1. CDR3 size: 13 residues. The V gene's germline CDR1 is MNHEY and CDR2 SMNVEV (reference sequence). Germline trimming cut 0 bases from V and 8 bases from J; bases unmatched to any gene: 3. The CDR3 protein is CASSLSTGRGYTF. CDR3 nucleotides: TGTGCCAGCAGTTTATCGACAGGGCGAGGCTACACCTTC.

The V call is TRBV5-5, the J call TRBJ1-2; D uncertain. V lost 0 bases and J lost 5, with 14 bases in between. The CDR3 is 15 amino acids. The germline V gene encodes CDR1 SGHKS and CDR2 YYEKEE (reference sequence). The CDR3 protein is CASSLADGVPYGYTF. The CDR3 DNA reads TGTGCCAGCAGCTTGGCCGACGGCGTCCCGTATGGCTACACCTTC.

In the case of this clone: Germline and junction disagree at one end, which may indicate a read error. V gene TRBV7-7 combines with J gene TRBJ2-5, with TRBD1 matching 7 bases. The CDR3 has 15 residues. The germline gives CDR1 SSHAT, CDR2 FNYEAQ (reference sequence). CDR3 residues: CASSLGAGGGETQYF. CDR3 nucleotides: TGTGCTAGCAGCTTAGGAGCAGGGGGTGGTGAGACCCAGTACTTC.

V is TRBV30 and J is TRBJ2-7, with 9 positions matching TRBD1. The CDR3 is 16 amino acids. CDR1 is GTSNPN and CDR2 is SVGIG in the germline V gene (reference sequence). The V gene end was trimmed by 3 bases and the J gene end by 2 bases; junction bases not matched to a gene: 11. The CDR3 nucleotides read TGTGCCTGGAGGCAGACAGGGGGAGTCTCTCCCTACGAGCAGTACTTC. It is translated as CAWRQTGGVSPYEQYF.

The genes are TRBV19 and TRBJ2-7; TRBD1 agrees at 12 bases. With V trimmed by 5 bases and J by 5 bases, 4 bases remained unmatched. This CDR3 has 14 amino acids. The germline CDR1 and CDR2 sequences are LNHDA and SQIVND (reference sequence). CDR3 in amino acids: CASSSRDRGHEQYF. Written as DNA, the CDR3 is TGTGCCAGTAGTTCCCGGGACAGGGGGCACGAGCAGTACTTC.